One sample yielded the 32 T cell receptor beta chains listed below, sequenced in a study of shared clonotypes between healthy human individuals. The assay was immunoSEQ multiplex PCR, and TCRdb's table has in-frame clones only and misses some. Here the sample spans approximately 2.1 million clones, roughly 93% being singletons. Sequenced material: naive CD4+ T cells from PBMCs. Subset: CD45RA+ positively selected. These receptors were taken from a man aged 18 to 29 in good health. Some clones in this sample may be carry-over from other donors' samples.

The CDR3 here is CASRSFPERGYEQYF. The CDR3, as DNA: TGTGCCAGCAGAAGCTTTCCGGAAAGGGGTTACGAGCAGTACTTC. J is TRBJ2-7 and V is TRBV28, with D maybe TRBD1 (5 bases). The CDR3 loop spans 15 amino acids. Germline CDR1 reads MDHEN; CDR2 reads SYDVKM. With 6 bases removed from V and 4 bases from J, the gap between germline ends came to 19 bases.

This chain connects TRBV5-6 to TRBJ2-1, with 7 bases that match TRBD2. CDR3 length: 13 amino acids. Unmatched junction bases numbered 2, after V lost 4 bases and J lost 4 bases. The germline gives CDR1 SGHDT, CDR2 YYEEEE. The CDR3 coding sequence is TGTGCCAGCAGCCGAGCGGGATACAATGAGCAGTTCTTC. Translating it yields CASSRAGYNEQFF.

The chain has TRBV5-1 and TRBJ2-5; D unresolved. The CDR3 is 14 amino acids. Trimming took off 4 bases at V and 4 bases at J, with 14 bases between the two ends. Germline V gene lookup returns CDR1 SGHRS and CDR2 YFSETQ. CDR3 bases: TGCGCCAGCAGCCCGGGTGGTAATTCAGAGACCCAGTACTTC. This encodes CASSPGGNSETQYF.

The V gene is TRBV15, the J gene TRBJ2-7, with unresolved D. The germline V gene has CDR1 LNHNV and CDR2 YYDKDF (reference sequence). CDR3 length: 15 residues. V was pared by 1 base and J by 1 base, with 11 bases between. The CDR3 here is CATSRVALGSYEQYF. CDR3 sequence (DNA): TGTGCCACCAGCAGAGTTGCTTTGGGGTCCTACGAGCAGTACTTC.

The chain joins TRBV11-2 to TRBJ2-7; 8 nucleotides line up with TRBD1. CDR1 and CDR2 (germline): SGHAT, FQNNGV. The CDR3 extends over 14 amino acids. The V gene end was trimmed by 4 bases and the J gene end by 5 bases; junction bases not matched to a gene: 7. The CDR3 region has the DNA TGTGCCAGCAGCTCGACAGGGGCCGGGAACGAGCAGTACTTC. Amino acids: CASSSTGAGNEQYF.

The chain is built from TRBV5-1 and TRBJ2-3; the D gene is possibly TRBD2 (6 bases). V dropped 4 bases and J dropped 0 bases, with 15 bases sitting between them. Germline values: CDR1 SGHRS, CDR2 YFSETQ. The CDR3 consists of 16 residues. CDR3 loop: CASSPNSGTSTDTQYF. The CDR3 bases are TGCGCCAGCAGCCCGAATAGCGGTACTAGCACAGATACGCAGTATTTT.

The chain recombines TRBV6-1 with TRBJ2-3; TRBD2 agrees at 10 bases. This CDR3 has 18 amino acids. Germline V gene lookup returns CDR1 MNHNS and CDR2 SASEGT. The V and J ends lost 3 bases and 8 bases, in that order; junction bases with no gene match: 17. CDR3 in amino acids: CASSDGGEASGSWVTQYF. The CDR3 DNA reads TGTGCCAGCAGTGACGGGGGTGAGGCTAGCGGGAGTTGGGTTACGCAGTATTTT.

J is TRBJ1-3 and V is TRBV5-1; 7 bases map to TRBD1. Unmatched junction bases numbered 4, after V lost 4 bases and J lost 3 bases. The germline V gene has CDR1 SGHRS and CDR2 YFSETQ. The CDR3 has 14 amino acids. The CDR3 DNA reads as TGCGCCAGCAGCCCCCGACAGGGTGGAAACACCATATATTTT. Translation gives CASSPRQGGNTIYF.

This clone was counted once. This sequence joins TRBV29-1 and TRBJ1-5; D is possibly TRBD1 (6 bases). CDR3 size: 14 residues. Trimming removed 5 bases at V and 3 bases at J, with 14 bases between. Germline V gives CDR1 SQVTM, CDR2 ANQGSEA. CDR3 DNA sequence: TGCAGCGTTTCGCTGGGGGGCCCCAATCAGCCCCAGCATTTT. This translates into CSVSLGGPNQPQHF. Using reference TRBV29-1 and TRBJ1-5 for the parts outside the CDR3, the full variable domain is SAVISQKPSRDICQRGTSLTIQCQVDSQVTMMFWYRQQPGQSLTLIATANQGSEATYESGFVIDKFPISRPNLTFSTLTVSNMSPEDSSIYLCSVSLGGPNQPQHFGDGTRLSIL.

The rearrangement links TRBV5-1 to TRBJ2-7; no firm D call. The CDR3 has 13 residues. V was trimmed by 6 bases and J by 3 bases, leaving 13 bases between them. Germline CDR1 SGHRS, CDR2 YFSETQ. CDR3 protein: CASKRTASYEQYF. The CDR3 region has the DNA TGCGCCAGCAAACGAACAGCCAGCTACGAGCAGTACTTC.

The chain uses TRBV7-6 and TRBJ2-2; 15 positions agree with TRBD2. The V and J ends lost 1 base and 4 bases, in that order; junction bases with no gene match: 4. This CDR3 region has 18 residues. Germline CDR1 and CDR2: SGHVS and FNYEAQ. CDR3 sequence reads: CASSLGTSGRAVTGELFF. CDR3 nucleotides: TGTGCCAGCAGCTTAGGGACTAGCGGGAGGGCGGTCACCGGGGAGCTGTTTTTT.

The rearrangement joins TRBV11-2 to TRBJ2-4; 9 nucleotides align to TRBD2. The length of the CDR3 is 14 residues. Germline V gene lookup returns CDR1 SGHAT and CDR2 FQNNGV. The V gene end was trimmed by 3 bases and the J gene end by 5 bases; junction bases not matched to a gene: 2. This CDR3 is CASSLRGRENIQYF. The CDR3 DNA reads as TGTGCCAGCAGCTTGCGCGGGAGGGAAAACATTCAGTACTTC. The full variable domain, its missing parts supplied by reference TRBV11-2 and TRBJ2-4, is EAGVAQSPRYKIIEKRQSVAFWCNPISGHATLYWYQQILGQGPKLLIQFQNNGVVDDSQLPKDRFSAERLKGVDSTLKIQPAKLEDSAVYLCASSLRGRENIQYFGAGTRLSVL.

The chain carries TRBV5-4 and TRBJ1-3; TRBD1 aligns across 9 bases. CDR1 and CDR2 (germline): SGHNT, YYREEE (reference sequence). The V gene end was trimmed by 0 bases and the J gene end by 4 bases; junction bases not matched to a gene: 2. The CDR3 runs to 15 residues. The CDR3 spells CASSLAGTGGNTIYF. CDR3 DNA: TGTGCCAGCAGCTTGGCTGGGACAGGGGGAAACACCATATATTTT.

The chain uses TRBV19 and TRBJ2-3, with D possibly TRBD1 on 6 matching bases. Germline CDR1 is LNHDA and CDR2 is SQIVND (reference sequence). This CDR3 is 15 amino acids long. Trimming shortened V by 5 bases and J by 0 bases, and 12 bases separated the two germline ends. CDR3 DNA sequence: TGTGCCAGTAGTCTTACAGGGCTCAGCACAGATACGCAGTATTTT. This sequence encodes CASSLTGLSTDTQYF.

This chain connects TRBV6-1 to TRBJ2-7; 8 bases fit TRBD2. The J segment lost 6 bases and the V segment lost 6 bases, leaving 10 bases of the junction unmatched. The germline gives CDR1 MNHNS, CDR2 SASEGT. The CDR3 totals 14 residues. The CDR3 is CASRVTSEAGEQYF. The CDR3 DNA sequence: TGTGCCAGCAGGGTGACTAGCGAGGCAGGCGAGCAGTACTTC.

This clone occurred once. The chain combines TRBV28 with TRBJ1-4; 8 nucleotides line up with TRBD1. V was clipped by 5 bases and J by 10 bases; unmatched bases: 12. From germline, CDR1 is MDHEN and CDR2 SYDVKM. The CDR3 contains 15 residues. The CDR3 DNA reads as TGTGCCAGCAGTCTTCAGGGGGCGCTGATTGGAAAACTGTTTTTT. Protein: CASSLQGALIGKLFF.

The V gene is TRBV4-3, the J gene TRBJ2-1, with 15 bases identical to TRBD2. The germline V gene encodes CDR1 LGHNA and CDR2 YSLEER. V shed 4 bases and J 9 bases; nucleotides not matched to a gene: 7. The CDR3 runs to 16 residues. CDR3 nucleotides: TGCGCCAGCAGCCCGCGGACTAGCGGGAGGGGGAGTGAGCAGTTCTTC. Encoded protein: CASSPRTSGRGSEQFF.

In its sample, this clone was seen a few times. The chain has TRBV11-1 and TRBJ1-2, with TRBD1 as a possible D gene (6 bases). Germline V gene sequence: CDR1 SGHAT, CDR2 FQDESV (reference sequence). The V end was cut by 5 bases, the J end by 4 bases, with 11 bases between. The CDR3 is 13 residues long. The CDR3 nucleotides are TGTGCCAGCAGCCCCAACAGGGCCTATGGCTACACCTTC. Its translation: CASSPNRAYGYTF.

This chain uses TRBV5-1 with TRBJ2-5, with 8 bases fitting TRBD2. V shed 6 bases and J 1 base; nucleotides not matched to a gene: 14. There are 17 residues in the CDR3. Germline assignment: CDR1 SGHRS and CDR2 YFSETQ. This chain's CDR3 is CASTRAPSGSTQETQYF. CDR3 coding DNA: TGCGCCAGCACCCGGGCCCCCAGCGGGAGTACCCAAGAGACCCAGTACTTC.

The chain is built from TRBV19 and TRBJ1-2; a possible D gene is TRBD1 (5 bases). V was cut by 3 bases and J by 7 bases, with 12 bases left in between. This CDR3 region has 13 residues. The germline gives CDR1 LNHDA, CDR2 SQIVND (reference sequence). CDR3 sequence: CASSMPGRGGYTF. The CDR3 bases are TGTGCCAGTAGTATGCCAGGGCGGGGTGGCTACACCTTC. Looking up the rest from reference TRBV19 and TRBJ1-2 gives the full variable domain: DGGITQSPKYLFRKEGQNVTLSCEQNLNHDAMYWYRQDPGQGLRLIYYSQIVNDFQKGDIAEGYSVSREKKESFPLTVTSAQKNPTAFYLCASSMPGRGGYTFGSGTRLTVV.

The J gene is TRBJ2-3, the V gene TRBV28, with TRBD2 identical over 7 bases. There are 16 residues in the CDR3. The trim removed 3 bases at V and 0 bases at J, leaving 6 bases unmatched. Germline CDR1 MDHEN, CDR2 SYDVKM. For the CDR3, the DNA is TGTGCCAGCAGTTTTCAAAGCGGGATCAGCACAGATACGCAGTATTTT. Residues: CASSFQSGISTDTQYF. Full variable domain (remainder filled in from reference TRBV28 and TRBJ2-3): DVKVTQSSRYLVKRTGEKVFLECVQDMDHENMFWYRQDPGLGLRLIYFSYDVKMKEKGDIPEGYSVSREKKERFSLILESASTNQTSMYLCASSFQSGISTDTQYFGPGTRLTVL.

This sequence joins TRBV28 and TRBJ1-2, with a tentative D call TRBD1 (5 bases). There are 15 residues in the CDR3. V lost 4 bases, J lost 4 bases, and 16 bases lay in between. Looked up from germline, CDR1 is MDHEN and CDR2 is SYDVKM. The CDR3 bases are TGTGCCAGCAGTTCCTCCCAGGGTGTGGGCTATGGCTACACCTTC. Translation gives CASSSSQGVGYGYTF.

On this clone itself: This CDR3 is also generated by other DNA sequences in the sample. Written as DNA, the CDR3 is TGTGCCACCAGCAGAGATCGCCTCTATGGCTACACCTTC. This translates into CATSRDRLYGYTF. The chain recombines TRBV15 with TRBJ1-2; D is ambiguous. Germline V gene sequence: CDR1 LNHNV, CDR2 YYDKDF (reference sequence). Trimming stripped 0 bases from V and 4 bases from J, with 6 bases between. The CDR3 covers 13 residues.

The gene calls are TRBV28 and TRBJ1-2, with D possibly TRBD1 on 5 matching bases. From germline, CDR1 is MDHEN and CDR2 SYDVKM. V was trimmed by 10 bases and J by 7 bases, leaving 22 bases between them. The CDR3 is 14 residues long. The CDR3 here is CATPAFGDLAGYTF. CDR3 coding DNA: TGTGCCACCCCGGCCTTTGGGGACCTCGCTGGCTACACCTTC.

The gene calls are TRBV28 and TRBJ1-4, with D possibly being TRBD1 (5 bases). The V gene's germline CDR1 is MDHEN and CDR2 SYDVKM. The length of the CDR3 is 14 residues. Trimming took off 8 bases at V and 2 bases at J, with 12 bases between the two ends. The CDR3 DNA is TGTGCCAGCGCGCGGGGCGGGACTAATGAAAAACTGTTTTTT. As protein: CASARGGTNEKLFF.

V and J are TRBV7-2 and TRBJ2-7; the match to TRBD2 covers 7 bases. Germline CDR1 reads SGHTA; CDR2 reads FQGNSA. The V segment lost 3 bases and the J segment 2 bases; nucleotides outside the gene matches: 4. This CDR3 is built from 14 residues. CDR3 sequence (DNA): TGTGCCAGCAGCTTGAGGGACTATACCTACGAGCAGTACTTC. Amino acids: CASSLRDYTYEQYF.

This clone occurred once. The chain links TRBV5-1 to TRBJ2-4; D is perhaps TRBD1 or TRBD2 (5 bases each). Germline CDR1 SGHRS, CDR2 YFSETQ. V lost 0 bases and J lost 7, with 11 bases in between. The CDR3 totals 14 residues. CDR3 region: CASSLGGDKNIQYF. In DNA form, the CDR3 reads TGCGCCAGCAGCTTGGGAGGGGATAAGAACATTCAGTACTTC.

CDR3 residues: CASSLSGQGIGYTF. The CDR3 DNA follows: TGTGCCAGCAGCCTTTCCGGACAGGGCATCGGCTACACCTTC. The chain is built from TRBV7-2 and TRBJ1-2, with TRBD1 matching over 8 bases. With V trimmed by 5 bases and J by 8 bases, 10 bases remained unmatched. Germline-derived CDR1 and CDR2 are SGHTA and FQGNSA. The CDR3 sequence is 14 residues long. Based on the CDR3 plus reference TRBV7-2 and TRBJ1-2, the full variable domain is GAGVSQSPSNKVTEKGKDVELRCDPISGHTALYWYRQSLGQGLEFLIYFQGNSAPDKSGLPSDRFSAERTGGSVSTLTIQRTQQEDSAVYLCASSLSGQGIGYTFGSGTRLTVV.

The gene calls are TRBV19 and TRBJ1-1; D is possibly TRBD1 (5 bases). V lost 4 bases and J lost 0, with 9 bases in between. Germline V gene data show CDR1 as LNHDA and CDR2 as SQIVND (reference sequence). The CDR3 extends over 14 amino acids. The DNA for the CDR3 is TGTGCCAGTAGTACAGACAGAGTGAACACTGAAGCTTTCTTT. Protein sequence: CASSTDRVNTEAFF.

The DNA of the CDR3 is TGTGCCAGCAGCTTGGGACTAGGGCTCGAGCAGTACTTC. It encodes CASSLGLGLEQYF. The chain combines TRBV5-6 with TRBJ2-7, with D possibly matching TRBD2 (6 bases). Per the germline V gene, CDR1 is SGHDT and CDR2 is YYEEEE. Deletions cut 0 bases from V and 6 bases from J, with 10 bases between. The CDR3 is 13 amino acids.

The chain has TRBV5-1 and TRBJ2-4; no reliable D call. Deletions cut 5 bases from V and 0 bases from J, with 12 bases between. The length of the CDR3 is 15 residues. CDR1 SGHRS and CDR2 YFSETQ come from the germline V gene. The CDR3 protein is CASRTRSIAKNIQYF. The CDR3 DNA follows: TGCGCCAGCAGAACCAGGTCCATAGCCAAAAACATTCAGTACTTC.

The J gene is TRBJ1-2, the V gene TRBV30; TRBD1 is a possible D gene (5 bases). This CDR3 has 14 amino acids. The germline V gene has CDR1 GTSNPN and CDR2 SVGIG (reference sequence). The V end was cut by 2 bases, the J end by 6 bases, with 16 bases between. CDR3 in amino acids: CAWSTQGWGDGYTF. In DNA form, the CDR3 reads TGTGCCTGGAGTACTCAGGGCTGGGGGGATGGCTACACCTTC.